This TCR beta chain stems from a study of CD8 T cells in cerebrospinal fluid in Alzheimer's disease (TCRdb year 2020). With respect to the entire study: The study assessed CSF T cell clonal expansion with two single-cell approaches: plate-based nested PCR sequencing and droplet-based sequencing. The study examined whether cerebrospinal fluid from healthy elderly individuals and from patients with neurodegenerative disease contained clonally expanded T cells. In the droplet-based CSF analysis comparing patients with controls, about 9 healthy controls (about 11,000 cells) and about 9 patients with MCI or Alzheimer's disease (10,391 cells) were included. A total of 24 samples were covered by the CSF gene-expression analysis, in which Parkinson's disease patients were included.

Library creation used 10x single-cell sequencing. CSF cells were profiled with 10X Genomics single-cell V(D)J and 5' gene-expression libraries. CSF single-cell TCR libraries were sequenced on an Illumina NextSeq550. For the original study's pipeline: V(D)J reads were aligned to the vdj-GRCh38 alts ensemble 2.0.0 reference and processed with the Cell Ranger vdj pipeline. Clonotypes were defined as cell barcodes sharing the same set of productive CDR3 nucleotide sequences. To link clonality with transcriptional profiles, clonotype information was incorporated into Seurat v3.0 gene-expression metadata. Any CSF cell with more than 1,800 genes, more than 7,500 UMIs or more than 10% mitochondrial reads was removed. To find TCRs with known antigen specificity, CDR3-beta sequences were matched against VDJdb. The network analysis of clone sharing was performed with the R package qgraph and was limited to TCRs that had complete alpha and beta chains. Following TCRdb reprocessing, every CDR3 protein sequence forms one entry, and DNA is not provided. What appears here as the V and J calls and clone size reflects TCRdb's work, not the paper's. The sample table holds over a thousand distinct CDR3 sequences. The ten largest clones capture around 7.6% of the sample.

The research as a whole found: It was cautioned by the authors that a causal link between EBV and Alzheimer's disease is not established by the detection of EBV-specific TCRs in CSF. Only samples with detectable clones (about 11 healthy, 5 MCI, 5 AD, 6 PD) were included in the overall clonality comparison. The EBV-specific clones were neither the most highly expanded clones nor enriched among patients. The largest CSF clone made up a higher percentage of TCRs in patients with MCI or Alzheimer's disease than in controls. In pooled data, a highly expanded clone (at least 3% of TCRs) occurred in 1 of 10 healthy subjects versus most of the 6 Alzheimer's patients.

Frequency classes this clonotype as medium-sized (0.01 to 0.1%); no count is given. Its binding antigen is unknown. Acute infectious disease was absent in all participants, and all participants were in good physical condition. Live CSF cells for droplet-based sequencing were sorted with a live/dead marker. CSF was obtained by lumbar puncture, and immune cells were pelleted by centrifugation at 300g. Each CSF sample was checked for red blood cells, and any sample showing blood contamination was excluded. CSF cells were cryopreserved by placing the cells in freezing medium, freezing the cells overnight at -80 degrees C, and then storing the cells in liquid nitrogen. Before analysis, CSF samples had been stored for less than six months. The germline V gene gives CDR1 as SNHLY and CDR2 as FYNNEI. The CDR3 goes from the cysteine to the phenylalanine over 13 residues. This entry has no DNA.

The clonotype originates from a human donor in good health. The chain was built from TRBV2 and TRBJ2-1; TCRdb selects TRBD1, and the lack of DNA leaves this call unchecked. Sequenced material: cerebrospinal fluid. The CDR3 sequence is CASSGDRGDEQFF.